This is a list of T cell receptor beta chains from one sample in a study of blood T cell repertoires in COVID-19. The table came from immunoSEQ multiplex PCR; TCRdb's copy has only in-frame clones and leaves some out. The sample has roughly 100,000 clones, 81% seen once. The sample was peripheral blood. The source is a man aged 80 or over with acute or convalescent COVID-19. Both conserved end residues are part of each CDR3. A D gene is named only where the DNA matches it firmly. A row's size may be missing; if present it is once, few, many or a size class.

CDR3aa	CDR3nt	d_gene	abundance	v_gene	j_gene
CASRAGRTYEQYF	TGTGCCAGCAGGGCGGGACGGACCTACGAGCAGTACTTC	.	.	TRBV12-3/TRBV12-4	TRBJ2-7
CSASRLPGGADQPQHF	TGCAGTGCTAGTCGACTTCCAGGGGGCGCGGATCAGCCCCAGCATTTT	TRBD1	.	TRBV20-1	TRBJ1-5
CASSPRDRENEQYF	TGTGCCAGCAGCCCAAGGGACAGGGAAAACGAGCAGTACTTC	TRBD1	few	TRBV4-2	TRBJ2-7
CASSDPAGYGYTF	TGTGCCAGTAGCGATCCTGCGGGCTATGGCTACACCTTC	.	.	TRBV19	TRBJ1-2
CSVESFSYNEQFF	TGCAGCGTTGAGTCGTTCTCCTACAATGAGCAGTTCTTC	.	.	TRBV29-1	TRBJ2-1
CASSPRGTDLSGDTQYF	TGTGCCAGCTCACCTAGAGGGACAGACCTTTCGGGAGATACGCAGTATTTT	TRBD1	.	TRBV18	TRBJ2-3
CATSRGGRDYGYTF	TGTGCCACCAGCAGAGGCGGCAGAGACTATGGCTACACCTTC	.	.	TRBV15	TRBJ1-2
CSVSFTGATGAFF	TGCAGCGTTTCTTTTACAGGGGCAACGGGAGCTTTCTTT	TRBD1	.	TRBV29-1	TRBJ1-1
CASSQDLLLEEVVRSPLHF	TGTGCCAGCAGCCAAGATCTTTTGCTTGAGGAGGTTGTTCGTTCACCCCTCCACTTT	.	.	TRBV4-2	TRBJ1-6
CASSYSAGVQPQHF	TGTGCCAGCAGTTACTCGGCCGGGGTTCAGCCCCAGCATTTT	.	.	TRBV6-5	TRBJ1-5
CASSSPPASSDVLPYNEQFF	TGTGCCAGCAGTTCCCCCCCTGCCTCTAGCGATGTACTTCCCTACAATGAGCAGTTCTTC	.	.	TRBV28	TRBJ2-1
CASSRQGIYEQYF	TGTGCCAGCTCTCGACAGGGTATTTACGAGCAGTACTTC	TRBD1	few	TRBV18	TRBJ2-7
CASSLVPSGRGHEQFF	TGTGCCAGCAGCTTAGTGCCTAGCGGGAGGGGGCATGAGCAGTTCTTC	TRBD2	once	TRBV7-3	TRBJ2-1
CASSQAWQGMVENSPLHF	TGCGCCAGCAGCCAAGCTTGGCAGGGCATGGTAGAGAATTCACCCCTCCACTTT	.	.	TRBV4-1	TRBJ1-6
CASSPREGLGNEQFF	TGTGCCAGCAGCCCCCGGGAGGGCCTTGGCAATGAGCAGTTCTTC	TRBD2	once	TRBV7-2	TRBJ2-1
CASIPSGRAYNEQFF	TGTGCCAGCATACCTAGCGGGAGGGCCTACAATGAGCAGTTCTTC	TRBD2	.	TRBV28	TRBJ2-1
CASSQTGDQPQHF	TGCGCCAGCAGCCAAACAGGGGACCAGCCCCAGCATTTT	TRBD1	.	TRBV4-3	TRBJ1-5
CASSHSTGGTGELFF	TGCGCCAGCAGCCACTCGACAGGGGGCACCGGGGAGCTGTTTTTT	TRBD1	.	TRBV4-3	TRBJ2-2
CAWRSRDRGTEAFF	TGTGCCTGGAGGTCCCGGGACAGGGGGACTGAAGCTTTCTTT	TRBD1	.	TRBV30	TRBJ1-1
CASSASAGQISNQPQHF	TGTGCCAGCAGCGCGTCCGCGGGACAGATTAGCAATCAGCCCCAGCATTTT	TRBD1	.	TRBV7-2	TRBJ1-5
CASTPGGIQGVRQYF	TGTGCCAGCACCCCGGGGGGGATCCAGGGGGTGCGGCAGTACTTC	.	.	TRBV27	TRBJ2-7
CAISEGTSGKEGEQYF	TGTGCCATCAGTGAGGGGACTAGCGGGAAGGAGGGCGAGCAGTACTTC	TRBD2	.	TRBV10-3	TRBJ2-7
CASRSVNTEAFF	TGTGCCAGCAGGTCTGTGAACACTGAAGCTTTCTTT	.	.	TRBV28	TRBJ1-1
CASNPDRLISGNTIYF	TGTGCCAGCAACCCAGACAGGCTTATCTCTGGAAACACCATATATTTT	.	.	TRBV28	TRBJ1-3
CSVMTGNQPQHF	TGCAGCGTTATGACAGGGAATCAGCCCCAGCATTTT	TRBD1	.	TRBV29-1	TRBJ1-5